One sample yielded the 21 T cell receptor beta chains listed below, sequenced in a study of breast tumors, draining lymph nodes, adjacent tissues. TCRdb independently ran MiXCR on the multiplex PCR reads; one entry per CDR3 protein. The sample holds some 65,000 distinct CDR3 sequences, over 40% seen once. Sequences were obtained from breast tumor tissue. The receptor source for this set is a female donor with breast cancer. Some clones in this sample may be carry-over from other donors' samples.

Ten or more counts support this clonotype. This chain joins TRBV2 and TRBJ1-5; 7 bases fit TRBD1. The CDR3 spans 15 residues. V trimming: 6 bases; J trimming: 3 bases; junction bases outside the gene matches: 8. Per the germline V gene, CDR1 is SNHLY and CDR2 is FYNNEI. The chain's CDR3 is CASRRGQLNNQPQHF. The DNA of the CDR3 is TGTGCCAGCAGAAGGGGACAGCTCAACAATCAGCCCCAGCATTTT.

Note on this clonotype: At one boundary the junction diverges from the germline segment, which might be a read error. The chain employs TRBV7-8 and TRBJ2-5, with D perhaps matching TRBD2 (5 bases). CDR3 length equals 14 residues. Germline CDR1 and CDR2: SGHVS and FQNEAQ. The CDR3 sequence is CASSLTDGGETQCF. CDR3 coding DNA: TGTGCCAGCAGCTTAACGGACGGAGGAGAGACCCAGTGCTTC.

This clonotype was counted at least ten times. The chain employs TRBV5-1 and TRBJ2-1, with 9 bases fitting TRBD1. This CDR3 region has 14 residues. With 4 bases clipped from V and 4 bases from J, the junction kept 3 bases outside the gene matches. Germline CDR1 reads SGHRS; CDR2 reads YFSETQ. The CDR3 loop is CASSHGTGYNEQFF. The CDR3 DNA is TGCGCCAGCAGCCATGGGACAGGGTACAATGAGCAGTTCTTC.

In regard to this clonotype: Without the conserved terminal phenylalanine or tryptophan, this CDR3 likely stems from a read error. The DNA is left out, because the CDR3 cannot be placed on it with certainty; the CDR3 is given as TCRdb lists it. V gene TRBV2 combines with J gene TRBJ1-4; TRBD1 reflects the table's D call only, with no check against the DNA. A total of 11 residues make up the CDR3, ends included. Germline V gives CDR1 SNHLY, CDR2 FYNNEI. The CDR3 loop reads CASRDDYRGNY.

A remark on this clonotype: Being one base from a much bigger clone, this may be a read error. The V gene is TRBV6-2 or TRBV6-3, the J gene TRBJ2-7, with 8 bases lining up with TRBD1. From germline, CDR1 is MNHEY and CDR2 SVGEGT. The junction had 11 bases not matched to a gene; V was cut back by 6 bases and J by 4 bases. This CDR3 has 15 residues. The CDR3 spells CASRRQGISFYEQYF. CDR3 coding DNA: TGTGCCAGCAGGCGACAGGGGATCAGTTTTTACGAGCAGTACTTC.

This chain links TRBV5-1 with TRBJ2-3; TRBD2 matches at 9 bases. CDR1 is SGHRS, CDR2 YFSETQ, per germline. The CDR3 has 14 residues. With 4 bases clipped from V and 5 bases from J, the junction kept 5 bases outside the gene matches. This CDR3 is CASSPGLARDTQYF. The CDR3 coding sequence is TGCGCCAGCAGCCCGGGACTAGCAAGAGATACGCAGTATTTT.

This clonotype came up a few times. V and J are TRBV28 and TRBJ1-4, with D possibly being TRBD1 (6 bases). The CDR3 is 14 residues long. Deletions cut 6 bases from V and 4 bases from J, with 12 bases between. From germline, CDR1 is MDHEN and CDR2 SYDVKM. The CDR3 region has the DNA TGTGCCAGCAGGCGAAGGGGGTTTAATGAAAAACTGTTTTTT. It translates to CASRRRGFNEKLFF.

Points on this clonotype: A junction boundary mismatches the germline segment, possibly from a read error. The chain joins TRBV7-8 to TRBJ1-2; tentative D call: TRBD1 (5 bases). CDR3 length: 13 amino acids. Germline V gene data show CDR1 as SGHVS and CDR2 as FQNEAQ. For the CDR3, the DNA is TGTGCCAGCAGCTTAGGCAGGGACGGTGGCTGCACCTTC. It translates to CASSLGRDGGCTF.

This chain links TRBV11-3 with TRBJ2-2, with 9 positions matching TRBD2. Germline CDR1 reads SGHNT; CDR2 reads YENEEA. The CDR3 covers 20 residues. With 5 bases clipped from V and 3 bases from J, the junction kept 19 bases outside the gene matches. The CDR3 region is CASSQEQDWPAGGYTGELFF. CDR3 DNA sequence: TGTGCCAGCAGCCAAGAACAGGATTGGCCAGCGGGGGGATACACCGGGGAGCTGTTTTTT.

This clonotype was seen at least ten times. The V and J genes are TRBV20-1 and TRBJ2-7; the D gene is possibly TRBD1 (6 bases). The CDR3 length is 12 residues. The ends were cut back, 5 bases at V and 5 bases at J, with 13 bases in the middle. Germline-derived CDR1 and CDR2 are DFQATT and SNEGSKA (reference sequence). CDR3 DNA sequence: TGCAGTGCTCCAGGGGTCCGGGACGAGCAGTACTTC. Amino acid sequence: CSAPGVRDEQYF.

V gene TRBV4-3 combines with J gene TRBJ2-1, with TRBD2 identical over 10 bases. The CDR3 is 15 amino acids. Germline CDR1 LGHNA, CDR2 YSLEER. J gave up 6 bases and V 1 base, and 3 bases lay outside the gene matches. CDR3 protein: CASSQGSSGSNEQFF. CDR3 bases: TGCGCCAGCAGCCAAGGATCTAGCGGGAGCAATGAGCAGTTCTTC.

This clonotype was counted a few times. This may stem from a read error, because a much larger clone lies one nucleotide away. The rearrangement uses TRBV9 and TRBJ2-7, with a possible D match to TRBD1 (6 bases). The CDR3 sequence is 14 residues long. Germline-derived CDR1 and CDR2 are SGDLS and YYNGEE. The CDR3 is CASSRTQGWYEQSF. The CDR3 DNA reads as TGTGCCAGCAGCCGAACCCAGGGGTGGTACGAGCAGTCCTTC.

V is TRBV4-2 and J is TRBJ1-3; D remains unclear. The CDR3 totals 15 residues. Per germline, CDR1 LGHNA and CDR2 YNFKEQ. V lost 3 bases and J lost 6, with 15 bases in between. CDR3 sequence (DNA): TGTGCCAGCAGCCAGGCTGAGGGAGGCGAAAACACCATATATTTT. It translates to CASSQAEGGENTIYF.

This clonotype came up many times. The J gene is TRBJ1-6, the V gene TRBV6-6; D not certain. CDR1 is MNHNY, CDR2 SVGAGI, per germline (reference sequence). The length of the CDR3 is 12 residues. V shed 0 bases and J shed 7 bases, with 1 base lying between them. This CDR3 reads CASSYSNSPLHF. The CDR3 DNA is TGTGCCAGCAGTTACTCGAATTCACCCCTCCACTTT.

At least ten counts were recorded for this clonotype. The chain carries TRBV14 and TRBJ2-1, with D perhaps TRBD2 (7 bases). Germline CDR1 is SGHDN and CDR2 is FVKESK. V was pared by 4 bases and J by 9 bases, with 22 bases between. The CDR3 has 16 residues. The CDR3 bases are TGTGCCAGCAGCCGCCGAGGGAGGGGGGGCGGGCCTGAGCAGTTCTTC. Its protein product is CASSRRGRGGGPEQFF.

Many counts were recorded for this clonotype. Just one base apart from a much larger clone, this may be a read error. V is TRBV12-5 and J is TRBJ1-3, with TRBD1 matching over 11 bases. The CDR3 is 18 residues long. CDR1 is LGHNT and CDR2 is FRNRAP in the germline V gene. V lost 3 bases and J lost 7; bases outside the gene matches: 14. CDR3 in DNA: TGTGCTAGTGGTTTCACCGGGACAGGGGGATTACAGGAGAACACCATATATTTT. Its translation is CASGFTGTGGLQENTIYF.

This clonotype was counted only a few times. The rearrangement uses TRBV7-3 and TRBJ1-2; tentative D call: TRBD1 (5 bases). CDR1 SGHTA and CDR2 FQGTGA come from the germline V gene. The V gene lost 2 bases and the J gene lost 7 bases, with 14 bases spanning the gap. The CDR3 runs 14 residues. The CDR3 sequence: CASSLRGEGCGYTF. CDR3 sequence (DNA): TGTGCCAGCAGCTTACGGGGCGAAGGCTGTGGCTACACCTTC.

The gene calls are TRBV4-1 and TRBJ1-1; unclear D gene. The CDR3 extends over 11 amino acids. Trimming left V 3 bases short and J 11 bases short, with 10 bases between. Germline V lookup: CDR1 MGHRA, CDR2 YSYEKL. The DNA for the CDR3 is TGCGCCAGCAGCCACGGTTCTGGGGCTTTCTTT. Its protein product is CASSHGSGAFF.

This clonotype came up many times. A much larger clone differs from this one at a single base, so this may be a read error. The gene calls are TRBV7-2 and TRBJ1-2; TRBD1 agrees at 10 bases. Germline values: CDR1 SGHTA, CDR2 FQGNSA. The CDR3 runs to 15 residues. CDR3 in amino acids: CASSSLLTGGNGYPF. In DNA form, the CDR3 reads TGTGCCAGCAGCTCCCTCCTGACAGGGGGCAATGGCTACCCCTTC.

The sample holds many counts of this clonotype. V usage is TRBV19 and J usage is TRBJ1-2; D perhaps matches TRBD1 (6 bases). V was trimmed by 1 base and J by 2 bases, leaving 8 bases between them. From germline, CDR1 is LNHDA and CDR2 SQIVND (reference sequence). The length of the CDR3 is 14 residues. The CDR3 DNA reads TGTGCCAGTAGTATAGGGACAGAGAACTATGGCTACACCTTC. Its protein product is CASSIGTENYGYTF.

For this clonotype: A read error may be the cause here, since a much bigger clone is one base away. The V gene is TRBV6-1, the J gene TRBJ2-7, with D perhaps being TRBD1 or TRBD2 (5 bases each). Trimming shortened V by 7 bases and J by 5 bases, and 18 bases separated the two germline ends. Germline V lookup: CDR1 MNHNS, CDR2 SASEGT. There are 14 residues in the CDR3. The CDR3 loop reads CASTEKGRVHEQYF. The CDR3 DNA is TGTGCCAGCACCGAAAAGGGGCGGGTTCACGAGCAGTACTTC.